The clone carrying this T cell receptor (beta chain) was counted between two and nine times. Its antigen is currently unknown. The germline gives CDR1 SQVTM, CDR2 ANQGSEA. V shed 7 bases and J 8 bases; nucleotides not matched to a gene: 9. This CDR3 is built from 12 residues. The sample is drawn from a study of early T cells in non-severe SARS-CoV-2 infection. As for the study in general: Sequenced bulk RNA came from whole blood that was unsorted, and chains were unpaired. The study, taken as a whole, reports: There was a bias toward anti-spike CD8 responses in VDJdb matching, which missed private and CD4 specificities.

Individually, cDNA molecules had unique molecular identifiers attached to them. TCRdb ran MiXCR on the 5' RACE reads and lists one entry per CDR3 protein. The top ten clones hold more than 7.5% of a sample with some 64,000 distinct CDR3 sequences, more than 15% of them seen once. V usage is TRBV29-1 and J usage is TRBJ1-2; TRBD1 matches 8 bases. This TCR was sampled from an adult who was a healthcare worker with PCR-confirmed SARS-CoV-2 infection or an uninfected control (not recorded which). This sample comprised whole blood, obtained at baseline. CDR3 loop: CSGIQGEEGYTF. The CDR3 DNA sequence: TGCAGCGGGATACAGGGGGAAGAAGGCTACACCTTC.